This T cell receptor beta chain was sequenced during a study of post-analysis software for immune sequencing data. On the study more broadly: Relapsing-remitting, secondary progressive and progressive-relapsing courses of multiple sclerosis were included. General observations from the study: In patients, TRBV5-6, TRBV5-1 and TRBV20-1 belonged to five or six TRBV segments found more frequently than in controls. Controls significantly exceeded multiple sclerosis patients in normalized Chao1 diversity.

The CDR3 is 16 amino acids. CDR1 MNHEY and CDR2 SVGEGT come from the germline V gene. The V end was cut by 0 bases, the J end by 0 bases, with 9 bases between. The TCR beta cDNA libraries contained unique molecular identifiers. TCRdb processed the PCR reads anew with MiXCR; each CDR3 protein has one entry. The table lists approximately 570,000 distinct CDR3 sequences, about 40% of them singletons. This clonotype was picked up a small number of times. Its antigen remains unidentified. The TCR comes from a girl aged 5-17 years with multiple sclerosis. The chain has TRBV6-2 or TRBV6-3 and TRBJ2-1; D might be TRBD1 (6 bases). The sample taken for sequencing was blood. The DNA of the CDR3 is TGTGCCAGCAGTTACTCGCAGGGGAGCTCCTACAATGAGCAGTTCTTC. Translating it yields CASSYSQGSSYNEQFF.